This T cell receptor (beta chain) was captured by sequencing in a study of shared clonotypes between healthy human individuals. Study-level results: Non-shared clonotypes were found to have lower generation probabilities than the clonotypes that were shared by all four of the sorted-subset donors.

Naive CD8 cells comprised CD45RO-negative, CCR7-positively selected cells, excluding terminally differentiated effector memory CD45RA+ cells. Concerning this clone itself: Its antigen is currently unknown.

V lost 4 bases and J 6 bases, leaving 8 bases between the germline ends. The CDR3 runs to 12 residues. Germline CDR1 and CDR2: SGDLS and YYNGEE. The run depth of the assay was deep. The sorted-subset replicate PCRs were given 150 to 250 ng DNA, which is 25,000 to 35,000 T cell genomes. The protocol was immunoSEQ multiplex PCR, while the TCRdb copy is restricted to in-frame clones and leaves out a portion. This table has hundreds of thousands of clones, 85% to 95% appearing once. This TCR came from a man aged 30-40 years in good health. Sequenced material: naive CD8+ T cells sorted from blood. This chain connects TRBV9 to TRBJ2-1; TRBD2 is a possible D gene (5 bases). CDR3 amino acids: CASSQGSNEQFF. Here the CDR3 DNA reads TGTGCCAGCAGCCAAGGGAGCAATGAGCAGTTCTTC. Complete variable domain (other parts from reference TRBV9 and TRBJ2-1): DSGVTQTPKHLITATGQRVTLRCSPRSGDLSVYWYQQSLDQGLQFLIQYYNGEERAKGNILERFSAQQFPDLHSELNLSSLELGDSALYFCASSQGSNEQFFGPGTRLTVL.